These 19 T cell receptor beta chains came from one sample sequenced in a study of blood T cell repertoires in COVID-19. Profiled with immunoSEQ multiplex PCR; TCRdb holds only in-frame clones, not every one. The sample shows approximately 41,000 clones, around 81% of them seen only once. The sample was peripheral blood. The receptors stem from a man in his forties with active or convalescent COVID-19.

J is TRBJ2-1 and V is TRBV5-1; 10 nucleotides agree with TRBD2. This CDR3 region has 15 residues. Germline trimming cut 4 bases from V and 7 bases from J; bases unmatched to any gene: 8. CDR1 is SGHRS and CDR2 is YFSETQ in the germline V gene. The CDR3: CASSVLAGEMNEQFF. CDR3 nucleotides: TGCGCCAGCAGCGTCCTAGCGGGAGAAATGAATGAGCAGTTCTTC.

The chain combines TRBV4-1 with TRBJ2-7; a possible D gene is TRBD2 (6 bases). In germline, CDR1 is MGHRA, CDR2 YSYEKL. CDR3 length: 14 amino acids. With 1 base removed from V and 5 bases from J, the gap between germline ends came to 12 bases. CDR3 sequence: CASSQVGGLDEQYF. CDR3 sequence (DNA): TGCGCCAGCAGCCAAGTGGGAGGCCTCGACGAGCAGTACTTC.

With regard to this clone: An end of the junction differs from the germline gene, which may be a read error. The chain has TRBV6-1 and TRBJ2-3; D is ambiguous. Germline V gene data show CDR1 as MNHNS and CDR2 as SASEGT. The CDR3 contains 15 residues. Here the CDR3 reads CASREGLLSTDTQYF. The CDR3 bases are TGTGCCAGCAGGGAAGGTCTTCTTAGCACAGATACGCAGTATTTT.

V is TRBV3-1 (or the pseudogene TRBV3-2) and J is TRBJ1-2; no clear D gene. There are 16 residues in the CDR3. Trimming stripped 1 base from V and 0 bases from J, with 12 bases between. CDR1 and CDR2 (germline): LGHDT, YNNKEL (reference sequence). The CDR3 here is CASSQAQRNSNYGYTF. The CDR3 coding sequence is TGTGCCAGCAGCCAAGCCCAACGTAACTCTAACTATGGCTACACCTTC.

This rearrangement joins TRBV18 to TRBJ1-2; the D gene is possibly TRBD1 (6 bases). The CDR3 length is 14 residues. The germline V gene encodes CDR1 KGHSH and CDR2 LQKENI. Trimming took 3 bases from V and 8 from J, leaving 16 bases between them. Here the CDR3 reads CASSPQGSPDGYTF. The DNA for the CDR3 is TGTGCCAGCTCACCTCAGGGGAGCCCAGACGGCTACACCTTC. Full variable domain (remainder filled in from reference TRBV18 and TRBJ1-2): NAGVMQNPRHLVRRRGQEARLRCSPMKGHSHVYWYRQLPEEGLKFMVYLQKENIIDESGMPKERFSAEFPKEGPSILRIQQVVRGDSAAYFCASSPQGSPDGYTFGSGTRLTVV.

The V gene is TRBV7-8, the J gene TRBJ1-3; TRBD1 matches 7 bases. Trimming took 4 bases from V and 0 from J; bases not matched to a gene: 6. This CDR3 contains 16 residues. CDR1 and CDR2 (germline): SGHVS, FQNEAQ. Written as DNA, the CDR3 is TGTGCCAGCAGCTCTACAGGGGTTTACTCTGGAAACACCATATATTTT. Protein sequence: CASSSTGVYSGNTIYF.

This chain uses TRBV6-5 with TRBJ2-7, with 10 positions matching TRBD1. The trim removed 7 bases at V and 6 bases at J, leaving 9 bases unmatched. The germline V gene encodes CDR1 MNHEY and CDR2 SVGAGI. The CDR3 spans 14 residues. As DNA, the CDR3 is TGTGCCAGCATCCGGGACAGGGGATCTGGCGAGCAGTACTTC. As protein: CASIRDRGSGEQYF.

This CDR3 reads CASSFNAAGAVTEAFF. In DNA, the CDR3 is TGTGCCAGCAGTTTTAACGCGGCAGGGGCGGTCACTGAAGCTTTCTTT. The chain combines TRBV3-1 (or the pseudogene TRBV3-2) with TRBJ1-1, with a weak D call TRBD1 (6 bases). CDR3 size: 16 residues. Germline lookup yields CDR1 LGHDT and CDR2 YNNKEL (reference sequence). V was trimmed by 6 bases and J by 4 bases, leaving 21 bases between them.

This chain uses TRBV19 with TRBJ1-6; 10 nucleotides line up with TRBD1. Germline loops: CDR1 LNHDA, CDR2 SQIVND (reference sequence). The CDR3 is 15 amino acids. V dropped 5 bases and J dropped 7; count of bases not matched to a gene: 5. The CDR3 reads CASSVGQGDNSPLHF. The CDR3 DNA follows: TGTGCCAGTAGTGTTGGACAGGGGGACAATTCACCCCTCCACTTT. Filled out from reference TRBV19 and TRBJ1-6, the complete variable domain reads DGGITQSPKYLFRKEGQNVTLSCEQNLNHDAMYWYRQDPGQGLRLIYYSQIVNDFQKGDIAEGYSVSREKKESFPLTVTSAQKNPTAFYLCASSVGQGDNSPLHFGNGTRLTVT.

CDR3 bases: TGTGCCAGCAGCTCCGGGGTGATCAATGAAAAACTGTTTTTT. It codes for CASSSGVINEKLFF. This chain joins TRBV27 and TRBJ1-4; D is unclear. Trimming removed 6 bases at V and 5 bases at J, with 13 bases between. The germline V gene encodes CDR1 MNHEY and CDR2 SMNVEV (reference sequence). CDR3 length equals 14 residues.

The chain couples TRBV2 to TRBJ1-2; D gene uncertain. V dropped 7 bases and J dropped 1 base, with 19 bases sitting between them. Germline assignment: CDR1 SNHLY and CDR2 FYNNEI. The CDR3 consists of 16 residues. CDR3 amino acids: CASTPRMAPDNYGYTF. CDR3 nucleotides: TGTGCCAGCACCCCGAGGATGGCACCCGATAACTATGGCTACACCTTC.

V usage is TRBV27 and J usage is TRBJ1-1, with D perhaps TRBD1 (5 bases). The V end lost 11 bases, the J end lost 4 bases, and 29 bases lay between the germline ends. Looked up from germline, CDR1 is MNHEY and CDR2 is SMNVEV (reference sequence). CDR3 length equals 17 residues. This CDR3 is CASSLGGGGGLTTEAFF. DNA of the CDR3: TGTGCCTCTTCTCTGGGCGGCGGGGGAGGGCTGACCACTGAAGCTTTCTTT.

The CDR3 sequence is CASSYSQGPVNTEAFF. The CDR3 DNA follows: TGTGCCAGCAGTTACTCCCAGGGCCCGGTGAACACTGAAGCTTTCTTT. The chain combines TRBV6-5 with TRBJ1-1; maybe TRBD1 (5 bases). CDR3 length equals 16 residues. V was shortened by 0 bases and J by 0 bases, with 11 bases between the two germline ends. Germline CDR1 MNHEY, CDR2 SVGAGI.

This clone has only a few counts. V gene TRBV7-3 combines with J gene TRBJ2-1; TRBD2 agrees at 14 bases. The germline V gene has CDR1 SGHTA and CDR2 FQGTGA. V lost 5 bases, J lost 10 bases, and 10 bases stayed unmatched. CDR3 length: 16 residues. This CDR3 reads CASSPDGTSGSGEQFF. CDR3 sequence (DNA): TGTGCCAGCAGCCCGGACGGGACTAGCGGGAGCGGGGAGCAGTTCTTC.

This chain links TRBV29-1 with TRBJ2-1; 7 bases align to TRBD2. Germline assignment: CDR1 SQVTM and CDR2 ANQGSEA. This CDR3 has 13 amino acids. Trimming cost V 7 bases and J 1 base; bases outside gene matches: 4. In DNA form, the CDR3 reads TGCAGCGCCCTTAGCGGGTCCTACAATGAGCAGTTCTTC. It codes for CSALSGSYNEQFF.

V usage is TRBV24-1 and J usage is TRBJ2-3; the match to TRBD2 covers 10 bases. CDR3 length: 16 residues. Germline CDR1 and CDR2: KGHDR and SFDVKD. The V segment lost 4 bases and the J segment 3 bases; nucleotides outside the gene matches: 6. CDR3 amino acids: CATSDATSGKTDTQYF. The CDR3 nucleotides are TGTGCCACCAGTGACGCTACTAGCGGGAAGACAGATACGCAGTATTTT.

J is TRBJ1-2 and V is TRBV11-2, with no clear D. V was cut by 4 bases and J by 0 bases, with 12 bases left in between. The CDR3 contains 15 residues. Germline V gives CDR1 SGHAT, CDR2 FQNNGV. The CDR3 sequence: CASSSRLSANYGYTF. In nucleotides, the CDR3 is TGTGCCAGCAGCTCGCGCCTCAGCGCTAACTATGGCTACACCTTC.

This chain uses TRBV19 with TRBJ2-5; D gene uncertain. Per germline, CDR1 LNHDA and CDR2 SQIVND (reference sequence). Trimming removed 5 bases from V and 1 base from J, with 8 bases in between. The CDR3 runs to 13 residues. CDR3 residues: CASSFASQETQYF. CDR3 nucleotide sequence: TGTGCCAGTAGTTTTGCCAGCCAAGAGACCCAGTACTTC.

This rearrangement joins TRBV30 to TRBJ2-5, with TRBD2 matching over 8 bases. Germline-derived CDR1 and CDR2 are GTSNPN and SVGIG (reference sequence). CDR3 length equals 14 residues. Trimming took 2 bases from V and 3 from J; bases not matched to a gene: 5. As DNA, the CDR3 is TGTGCCTGGAGTCCACTCGGGGGGGAAGAGACCCAGTACTTC. Encoded protein: CAWSPLGGEETQYF.